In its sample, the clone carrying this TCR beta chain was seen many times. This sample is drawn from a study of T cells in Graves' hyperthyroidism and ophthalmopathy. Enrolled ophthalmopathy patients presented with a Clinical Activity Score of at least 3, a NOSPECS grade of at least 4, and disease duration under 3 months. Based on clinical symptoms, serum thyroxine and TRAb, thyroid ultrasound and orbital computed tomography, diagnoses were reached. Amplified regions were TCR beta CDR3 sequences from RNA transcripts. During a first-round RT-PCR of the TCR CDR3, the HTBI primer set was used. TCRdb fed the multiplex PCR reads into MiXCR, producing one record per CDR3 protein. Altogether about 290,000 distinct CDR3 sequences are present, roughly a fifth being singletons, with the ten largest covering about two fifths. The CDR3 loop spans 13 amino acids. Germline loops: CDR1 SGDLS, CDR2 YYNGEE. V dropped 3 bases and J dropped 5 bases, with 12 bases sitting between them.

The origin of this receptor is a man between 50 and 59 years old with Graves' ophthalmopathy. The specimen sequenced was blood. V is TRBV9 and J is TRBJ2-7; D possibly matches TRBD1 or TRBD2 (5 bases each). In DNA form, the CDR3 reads TGTGCCAGCAGCGCGGGACCGCTCGACGAGCAGTACTTC. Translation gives CASSAGPLDEQYF.